This T cell receptor beta chain was captured by sequencing in a study of blood T cell repertoires in COVID-19. Study-wide context: PBMCs, B-cell-depleted T cells, or T cells were the source of the cDNA or gDNA that made up the material.

The germline CDR1 and CDR2 sequences are LGHNA and YNFKEQ. The CDR3 covers 15 residues. Trimming removed 4 bases from V and 6 bases from J; junction bases left unmatched: 6. Measured with immunoSEQ multiplex PCR; TCRdb has only the in-frame clones, and not every one. The repertoire consists of over 65,000 clones, with 87% occurring once and the leading ten covering 0.85% to 1.3%. V usage is TRBV4-2 and J usage is TRBJ2-7; 13 bases are a match to TRBD2. Sample: peripheral blood. The TCR sequence derives from a human donor in a cohort sampled during active COVID-19. The CDR3 spells CASSRPTSGRREQYF. DNA for the CDR3: TGTGCCAGCAGCCGTCCGACTAGCGGGAGGCGCGAGCAGTACTTC.